This TCR beta chain originates from a study of cytomegalovirus exposure and HLA in healthy donors. On the study more broadly: Genotyping of 400 or so donors showed that over 80% belonged to the Caucasian-associated ancestry cluster. The study's findings and limits: Sequence variants that were highly shared formed a cluster that was likely a sequencing artifact. In presence/absence analyses, roughly uniform sequencing depth across donors was assumed.

Primers: 60 Vbeta forward and 13 Jbeta reverse. Only in-frame clones appear in the TCRdb table, and some are missing; sequencing was by immunoSEQ multiplex PCR. The sample lists 170,000 or so clones; 77% were seen once. This CDR3 comprises 14 residues. Germline assignment: CDR1 MGHDK and CDR2 SYGVNS. Germline trimming cut 2 bases from V and 6 bases from J; bases unmatched to any gene: 5. Regarding this clone: Antigen unknown.

This clonotype originated in a woman in her sixties in good health and CMV-seropositive. Sample: PBMCs. The chain employs TRBV25-1 and TRBJ1-1; 8 bases map to TRBD1. The CDR3, as DNA: TGTGCCAGCAGTGAAGGACAGGGAATTGCTGAAGCTTTCTTT. It encodes CASSEGQGIAEAFF. Supplemented by reference TRBV25-1 and TRBJ1-1, the full variable domain reads EADIYQTPRYLVIGTGKKITLECSQTMGHDKMYWYQQDPGMELHLIHYSYGVNSTEKGDLSSESTVSRIRTEHFPLTLESARPSHTSQYLCASSEGQGIAEAFFGQGTRLTVV.